This T cell receptor beta chain was observed in a study of identical twins. Findings of the study overall: A lower insertion count was a feature of abundant cord blood beta clonotypes, with no such feature in memory repertoires.

Template switching added a universal primer binding site, and final cDNA carried unique molecular identifiers. TCRdb re-derived calls from the 5' RACE reads in MiXCR, one entry per CDR3 protein. The table records about 460,000 distinct CDR3 sequences, approximately 14% of them present only once. Germline V gene data show CDR1 as SGHTA and CDR2 as FQGNSA. The V end lost 5 bases, the J end lost 12 bases, and 14 bases lay between the germline ends. The CDR3 has 12 amino acids. Remarks on this clonotype: Its antigen remains unidentified. A much more abundant neighbour one base away suggests this may be a read error.

Donors were all healthy Caucasians. These sequences were also reported in another study, on yellow fever vaccine responses in identical twins. That paper notes: In identical twins, vaccine T cell responses appeared partly shared and partly individual.

Sequencing was carried out using CD4+ T cells sorted from blood. The genes are TRBV7-2 and TRBJ2-4; unclear D gene. This clonotype was obtained from a woman under 30 in good health. The CDR3 DNA reads TGTGCCAGCAGCGATACTTGGGGAAATCAGTACTTC. Residues: CASSDTWGNQYF.